The rows below give T cell receptor beta chains drawn from one sample of a study of sequential checkpoint blockade in melanoma. The assay was immunoSEQ multiplex PCR, and TCRdb's table has in-frame clones only and misses some. Of about 12,000 clones in the sample, roughly 25% are singletons; the top ten hold approximately 19%. Specimen: tumor tissue (inferred from file names), collected from a patient given nivolumab and ipilimumab in sequence. The receptors were sampled from a human donor with melanoma. Both conserved end residues are part of each CDR3. A D gene is named only where the DNA matches it firmly. Clone size is shown for a subset of rows, as once, few, many or a class of expanded clone.

NA,TRBV6-8,medium-sized,TRBJ1-6,TGTGCCAGCAGTTACCCGGCGGGTGGTTCACCCCTCCACTTT,CASSYPAGGSPLHF
TRBD1,TRBV6-8,few,TRBJ1-1,TGTGCCAGCAGCCTCCGGACAGGGGAAGCTTTCTTT,CASSLRTGEAFF
TRBD2,TRBV6-8,NA,TRBJ2-7,TGTGCCTCCATGGGGGGGTACCCCTTTTGGTCCTACGAGCAGTACTTC,CASMGGYPFWSYEQYF
NA,TRBV18,NA,TRBJ1-5,TGTGCCAGCTCACCTCAGGACAGCCCCGGTCAGCCCCAGCATTTT,CASSPQDSPGQPQHF
NA,TRBV6-8,many,TRBJ2-3,TGTGCCAGCAGATTACAGGGTACAGATACGCAGTATTTT,CASRLQGTDTQYF
NA,TRBV12-5,NA,TRBJ1-5,TGTGCCAGCCGTCCGACGGGGTTATATAGCAATCAGCCCCAGCATTTT,CASRPTGLYSNQPQHF
TRBD2,TRBV11-3,NA,TRBJ2-7,TGTGCCAGCAGCTTTAAGCGGGGGAATCATTACGAGCAGTACTTC,CASSFKRGNHYEQYF
NA,TRBV11-3,NA,TRBJ2-5,TGTGCCAGCAGCTTAGATGGAGGACAGCGGGAGACCCAGTACTTC,CASSLDGGQRETQYF
TRBD1,TRBV6-8,medium-sized,TRBJ1-2,TGTGCCAGCAGTTACTCGGCAGGGGGAAACTATGGCTACACCTTC,CASSYSAGGNYGYTF
NA,TRBV6-8,few,TRBJ1-1,TGTGCCAGCAGGAAGGGCAGGAACACTGAAGCTTTCTTT,CASRKGRNTEAFF
NA,TRBV6-8,few,TRBJ1-1,TGTGCCAGCAGTGAGGGGGGGTCTCCCATGAACACTGAAGCTTTCTTT,CASSEGGSPMNTEAFF
TRBD1,TRBV18,NA,TRBJ1-2,TGTGCCAGCTCACCTCGACAGGGGGATAACTATGGCTACACCTTC,CASSPRQGDNYGYTF
TRBD2,TRBV11-3,NA,TRBJ2-1,TGTGCCAGCAGCTTGGCGGGGGGGCCTTACAATGAGCAGTTCTTC,CASSLAGGPYNEQFF
NA,TRBV9,NA,TRBJ1-2,TGTGCCAGCAGCCTCCACGGAGACTATGGCTACACCTTC,CASSLHGDYGYTF
TRBD1,TRBV18,NA,TRBJ1-1,TGTGCCAGCTCACCATTGGGGACAGGGGGCACTGAAGCTTTCTTT,CASSPLGTGGTEAFF
TRBD2,TRBV4-1,NA,TRBJ2-7,TGCGCCAGCAGCCAAGGGAGCGGGGGCAAATACGAGCAGTACTTC,CASSQGSGGKYEQYF
NA,TRBV14,few,TRBJ2-3,TGTGCCAGCAGCCAAGAGTCTCCCGGCACAGATACGCAGTATTTT,CASSQESPGTDTQYF
NA,TRBV14,NA,TRBJ1-4,TGTGCCAGCAGACGGCAGGGCGACGAAAAACTGTTTTTT,CASRRQGDEKLFF
NA,TRBV6-8,few,TRBJ2-1,TGTGCCAGCGGTACAGGGTTTTATGTCTACAATGAGCAGTTCTTC,CASGTGFYVYNEQFF
TRBD2,TRBV11-3,many,TRBJ2-3,TGTGCCAGCAGCTTAGGGGCGGGGGGGACAGATACGCAGTATTTT,CASSLGAGGTDTQYF
NA,TRBV6-8,NA,TRBJ1-3,TGTGCCAGCAATCACAATTCCCCCGGAAACACCATATATTTT,CASNHNSPGNTIYF
TRBD2,TRBV6-8,few,TRBJ2-3,TGTGCCAGCTCAGCGACTAGCGGGGCCTCGTATACGCAGTATTTT,CASSATSGASYTQYF
TRBD2,TRBV18,NA,TRBJ2-3,TGTGCCAGCTCACCCCTTGGGACTAGCGGGGGAATTACGCAGTATTTT,CASSPLGTSGGITQYF
TRBD1,TRBV12-5,NA,TRBJ1-1,TGTGCCAGCAACAGGGGTACTGAAGCTTTCTTT,CASNRGTEAFF
NA,TRBV18,NA,TRBJ1-2,TGTGCCAGCTCAGACCCGTATACAGAGCTCTATGGCTACACCTTC,CASSDPYTELYGYTF
TRBD2,TRBV28,NA,TRBJ2-5,TGTGCCAGCAGTGGCCCCCCGGGACTAGCGGGGTCCATGACCCAGTACTTC,CASSGPPGLAGSMTQYF
TRBD2,TRBV29-1,NA,TRBJ2-2,TGCAGCGCACGACTAGCGGGGGGGATGAAGCTGTTTTTT,CSARLAGGMKLFF
NA,TRBV1,few,TRBJ2-5,TGCACCAGCAGCCTTGGGGACAGCTTACAAGAGACCCAGTACTTC,CTSSLGDSLQETQYF
NA,TRBV29-1,NA,TRBJ1-3,TGCAGCGTTTCGCCGGGCGGGGGCTCTGGAAACACCATATATTTT,CSVSPGGGSGNTIYF
TRBD2,TRBV11-3,many,TRBJ2-5,TGTGCCAGCAGCTTGGCAGGGAGGGAAGAGACCCAGTACTTC,CASSLAGREETQYF
NA,TRBV11-3,few,TRBJ2-2,TGTGCCAGCAGCTTAACAGCGGTCACCGGGGAGCTGTTTTTT,CASSLTAVTGELFF
NA,TRBV7-6,NA,TRBJ2-2,TGTGCCAGCAGCTTACAGGCCAGGTCGATAGGGGAGCTGTTTTTT,CASSLQARSIGELFF
TRBD1,TRBV19,NA,TRBJ1-2,TGTGCCAGTAGTCCCTCCGGGACAGGGGGCAGTGGCTACACCTTC,CASSPSGTGGSGYTF
NA,TRBV28,NA,TRBJ1-1,TGTGCCAGCAGTTTCCAGATACAGGTGAACAGGATGAACACTGAAGCTTTCTTT,CASSFQIQVNRMNTEAFF
NA,TRBV19,few,TRBJ2-6,TGTGCCAGTAGTATTAACATGGTTAGGCTCGTTGAGAGTGGGGCCAACGTCCTGACTTTC,CASSINMVRLVESGANVLTF
NA,TRBV6-8,medium-sized,TRBJ1-1,TGTGCCAGCAGTACAGGGAGGAACACTGAAGCTTTCTTT,CASSTGRNTEAFF
NA,TRBV23-1,NA,TRBJ1-3,TGCGCCAGCAGCTTAATTTGGGGGGTGGGTGGAAACACCATATATTTT,CASSLIWGVGGNTIYF
TRBD1,TRBV6-4,NA,TRBJ1-5,TGTGCCATCAGTGACGGACAGGCTAGCAATCAGCCCCAGCATTTT,CAISDGQASNQPQHF
NA,TRBV18,medium-sized,TRBJ1-4,TGTGCCAGCTCACCGAAACAGGGTTTTACTAATGAAAAACTGTTTTTT,CASSPKQGFTNEKLFF
NA,TRBV10-2,NA,TRBJ2-1,TGCGCCAGCAGCAGGGGTTACAATGAGCAGTTCTTC,CASSRGYNEQFF
NA,TRBV11-3,few,TRBJ2-2,TGTGCCAGCAGCTTGCTCTGGAACACCGGGGAGCTGTTTTTT,CASSLLWNTGELFF
TRBD1,TRBV19,NA,TRBJ1-6,TGTGCCAGTAGTATGACCCGAAACAGGGGGCGCGGGTCCTATAATTCACCCCTCCACTTT,CASSMTRNRGRGSYNSPLHF
NA,TRBV18,NA,TRBJ1-2,TGTGCCAGCTCACCTAGGTCTGTTCGAGGCTACACCTTC,CASSPRSVRGYTF
NA,TRBV6-8,few,TRBJ1-2,TGTGCCAGCAGTTACGGGCGTAACTATGGCTACACCTTC,CASSYGRNYGYTF
NA,TRBV18,many,TRBJ1-3,TGTGCCAGCTCATTGGCAGGCGATGACACCATATATTTT,CASSLAGDDTIYF
NA,TRBV18,NA,TRBJ2-5,TGTGCCAGCTCATCCACTGGGGAGACCCAGTACTTC,CASSSTGETQYF
NA,TRBV10-3,few,TRBJ1-1,TGTGCCAGCTCCTCAGGGATGAACACTGAAGCTTTCTTT,CASSSGMNTEAFF
NA,TRBV11-3,NA,TRBJ1-2,TGTGCCAGCAGCTTATCACAGGGCGACTATGGCTACACCTTC,CASSLSQGDYGYTF
TRBD2,TRBV6-8,NA,TRBJ2-1,TGTGCCAGCAGTAATTCCTTTAGCGGGGCAGGCAATGAGCAGTTCTTC,CASSNSFSGAGNEQFF
NA,TRBV10-2,NA,TRBJ1-1,TGCGCCAGCAGCGGAACCGACTGGAACACTGAAGCTTTCTTT,CASSGTDWNTEAFF
NA,TRBV18,few,TRBJ2-3,TGTGCCAGCTCACCCAGCTGGGATACGCAGTATTTT,CASSPSWDTQYF
TRBD1,TRBV11-3,NA,TRBJ1-5,TGTGCCAGCAGCGGGGGGACAGGGAACAATCAGCCCCAGCATTTT,CASSGGTGNNQPQHF
NA,TRBV11-3,many,TRBJ2-1,TGTGCCAGCAGCTTAGTTACCATCCTTACCCATTGGGGGAATGAGCAGTTCTTC,CASSLVTILTHWGNEQFF
NA,TRBV19,NA,TRBJ1-3,TGTGCCAGTAGTATGGGGGGACCTGGAAACACCATATATTTT,CASSMGGPGNTIYF
NA,TRBV6-8,NA,TRBJ2-3,TGTGCCAGCAGCGACTCTCTGGGTACAGATACGCAGTATTTT,CASSDSLGTDTQYF